This T cell receptor beta chain was obtained from a study of response to subunit inactivated influenza vaccine. This clonotype was detected only a few times. Via MiXCR, TCRdb re-called the RT-PCR reads, giving one row per CDR3 protein. The sample carries some 540,000 distinct CDR3 sequences, roughly 23% recorded once. The CDR3 is 14 residues long. V dropped 7 bases and J dropped 0 bases, with 13 bases sitting between them. CDR1 DFQATT and CDR2 SNEGSKA come from the germline V gene (reference sequence). These data were likewise used in another study, on T cells expressing NK-cell markers. That report notes: UMIs accompanied the 5'RACE template switching by which TCR beta cDNA was made.

Sequencing was performed on CD4+ T cells sorted from PBMCs, taken less than 13 days after vaccination. The source is a man aged 45-65 years who received an inactivated influenza vaccine. The chain joins TRBV20-1 to TRBJ2-1; possibly TRBD1 or TRBD2 for D (6 bases each). For the CDR3, the DNA is TGCAGTGTGGTGGGGGGCCCCTCCTACAATGAGCAGTTCTTC. It specifies CSVVGGPSYNEQFF.